This T cell receptor beta chain comes out of a study of T cells in tumors after PD-1 blockade. General study findings and limits: After therapy, most expanded exhausted CD8+ clones were absent pre-treatment, suggesting clonal replacement.

Some clones are missing from TCRdb's copy, which holds only in-frame ones; the method was immunoSEQ multiplex PCR. The sample yields 13,000 to 15,000 clones, approximately 73% seen once. As regards this clone: Its antigen is as yet unknown.

The material sequenced was tumor tissue, taken after anti-PD-1 treatment. This sequence was found in a human donor with cutaneous squamous cell carcinoma.

The CDR3 sequence: CATYHRLAREQYF. CDR3 sequence (DNA): TGTGCCACCTACCACAGACTAGCCCGCGAGCAGTACTTC. J is TRBJ2-7 and V is TRBV28; the match to TRBD2 covers 7 bases. V lost 10 bases and J lost 6; bases outside the gene matches: 12. This CDR3 contains 13 residues. Germline V lookup: CDR1 MDHEN, CDR2 SYDVKM.